This TCR beta chain stems from a study of blood T cell repertoires in COVID-19. Turning to the study itself: Whether acute or convalescent, the COVID-19 samples came from the United States, Italy and Spain. The analysed material was cDNA or gDNA that came from T cells, B-cell-depleted T cells, or PBMCs.

Under the authors' procedure: The authors estimated nucleated cell counts from reference gene primer amplification. Using immunoSEQ multiplex PCR, the repertoire was profiled, and TCRdb retains in-frame clones only, with some absent. Clonal size and the V and J genes are those of that table, whereas D and trimming came from the DNA. The sample contains 100,000 to 150,000 clones, 80% of which appear only once. Per germline, CDR1 SNHLY and CDR2 FYNNEI. The ends were cut back, 10 bases at V and 6 bases at J, with 13 bases in the middle. The CDR3 is 13 amino acids. Sequencing used peripheral blood. This chain uses TRBV2 with TRBJ1-6; perhaps TRBD1 as D (6 bases). The clonotype was recovered from a human donor in a cohort sampled during active COVID-19. The CDR3 loop is CATNGGRNSPLHF. The CDR3 nucleotides read TGTGCCACAAACGGGGGGCGTAATTCACCCCTCCACTTT. The full variable domain, its missing parts supplied by reference TRBV2 and TRBJ1-6, is EPEVTQTPSHQVTQMGQEVILRCVPISNHLYFYWYRQILGQKVEFLVSFYNNEISEKSEIFDDQFSVERPDGSNFTLKIRSTKLEDSAMYFCATNGGRNSPLHFGNGTRLTVT.